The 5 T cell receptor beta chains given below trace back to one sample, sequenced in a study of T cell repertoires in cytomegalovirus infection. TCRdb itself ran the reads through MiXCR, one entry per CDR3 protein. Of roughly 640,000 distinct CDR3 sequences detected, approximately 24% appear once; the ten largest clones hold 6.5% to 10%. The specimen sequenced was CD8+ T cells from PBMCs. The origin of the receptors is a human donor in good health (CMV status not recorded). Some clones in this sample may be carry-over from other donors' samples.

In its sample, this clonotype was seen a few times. CDR3 DNA sequence: TGTGCCAGCAGCCGCCTACAAGACAGGGGCCGTCCTGAGACCCAGTACTTC. It is translated as CASSRLQDRGRPETQYF. The rearrangement uses TRBV28 and TRBJ2-5; 8 bases are a match to TRBD1. CDR1 MDHEN and CDR2 SYDVKM come from the germline V gene. J was trimmed by 5 bases and V by 6 bases; bases with no gene match: 17. The CDR3 loop spans 17 amino acids.

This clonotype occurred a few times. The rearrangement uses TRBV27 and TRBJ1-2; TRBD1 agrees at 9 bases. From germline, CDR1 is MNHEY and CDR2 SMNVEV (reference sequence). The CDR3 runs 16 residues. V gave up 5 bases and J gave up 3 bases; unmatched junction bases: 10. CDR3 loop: CASSPDRGTTYYGYTF. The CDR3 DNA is TGTGCCAGCAGTCCTGACAGGGGGACGACCTACTATGGCTACACCTTC.

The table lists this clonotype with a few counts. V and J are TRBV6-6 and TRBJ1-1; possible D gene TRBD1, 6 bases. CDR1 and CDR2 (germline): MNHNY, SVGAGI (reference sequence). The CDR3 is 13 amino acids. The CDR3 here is CVGLGQPNTEAFF. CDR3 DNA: TGTGTCGGACTAGGACAGCCAAACACTGAAGCTTTCTTT.

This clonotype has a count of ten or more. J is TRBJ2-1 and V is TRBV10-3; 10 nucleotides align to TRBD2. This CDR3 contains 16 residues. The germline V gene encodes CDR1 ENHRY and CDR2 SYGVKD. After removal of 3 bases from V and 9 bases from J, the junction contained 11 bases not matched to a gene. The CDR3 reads CAISDSSQRGGSEQFF. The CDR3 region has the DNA TGTGCCATCAGTGACTCGAGCCAGCGGGGGGGATCTGAGCAGTTCTTC.

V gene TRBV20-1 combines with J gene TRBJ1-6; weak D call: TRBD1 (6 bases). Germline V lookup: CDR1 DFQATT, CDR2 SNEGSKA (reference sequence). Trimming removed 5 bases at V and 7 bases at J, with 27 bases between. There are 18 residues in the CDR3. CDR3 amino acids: CSAPPPGQPFLPNSPLHF. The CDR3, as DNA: TGCAGTGCTCCCCCACCGGGACAACCATTCCTTCCGAATTCACCCCTCCACTTT.